This T cell receptor beta chain was obtained from a study of T cell responses to AZD1222 COVID-19 vaccine. The V gene's germline CDR1 is LGHDT and CDR2 YNNKEL (reference sequence). The CDR3 loop spans 18 amino acids. V gave up 4 bases and J gave up 4 bases; unmatched junction bases: 13. A single count supports this clone. Its antigen is not identified. Study outcomes and limitations: It should be noted that donors were predominantly white British and more often female, and clonal diversity was possibly underestimated. Along spike, vaccine-associated CD4 TCRs were found throughout, with dominance at 160-218 and 743-854.

Assay used: immunoSEQ multiplex PCR; TCRdb lists only in-frame clones, some missing. This table has fewer than 150,000 clones, about 91% appearing once. J is TRBJ1-3 and V is TRBV3-1 (or the pseudogene TRBV3-2); TRBD1 aligns across 10 bases. The TCR originated in an adult in good health. This material consisted of peripheral blood, taken on day 0 of AZD1222 vaccination. CDR3 sequence: CASSPTYLGQGVGNTIYF. CDR3 DNA sequence: TGTGCCAGCAGCCCAACATATTTAGGACAGGGGGTCGGAAACACCATATATTTT.